Following are 8 T cell receptor beta chains from one sample sequenced in a study of blood T cell repertoires in COVID-19. TCRdb's table, derived via immunoSEQ multiplex PCR, lists solely in-frame clones and lacks some. The table lists some 200,000 clones, approximately 91% of them singletons. Sequencing was performed on PBMCs or T cells enriched from blood (not recorded which). Receptors were obtained from a woman aged 18-35 years who had recovered from COVID-19.

The gene calls are TRBV7-8 and TRBJ2-7; 12 bases map to TRBD2. V lost 3 bases, J lost 2 bases, and 5 bases stayed unmatched. The CDR3 has 16 residues. CDR1 and CDR2 (germline): SGHVS, FQNEAQ. CDR3 DNA sequence: TGTGCCAGCAGCTTGACTAGCGGGAGCGGTCCCTACGAGCAGTACTTC. Translation gives CASSLTSGSGPYEQYF.

The chain employs TRBV11-2 and TRBJ1-1; 8 bases agree with TRBD1. CDR3 length: 14 amino acids. Germline values: CDR1 SGHAT, CDR2 FQNNGV. V was clipped by 6 bases and J by 5 bases; unmatched bases: 8. The CDR3 region has the DNA TGTGCCAGCAGAAGGGACAGGTATTGGACTGAAGCTTTCTTT. It translates to CASRRDRYWTEAFF.

This chain connects TRBV14 to TRBJ2-7; D remains unclear. V was shortened by 0 bases and J by 2 bases, with 5 bases between the two germline ends. Germline CDR1 reads SGHDN; CDR2 reads FVKESK. This CDR3 is built from 13 residues. DNA for the CDR3: TGTGCCAGCAGCCAAGACAGCGCCTACGAGCAGTACTTC. Residues: CASSQDSAYEQYF. The whole variable domain, remainder taken from reference TRBV14 and TRBJ2-7, is EAGVTQFPSHSVIEKGQTVTLRCDPISGHDNLYWYRRVMGKEIKFLLHFVKESKQDESGMPNNRFLAERTGGTYSTLKVQPAELEDSGVYFCASSQDSAYEQYFGPGTRLTVT.

The chain uses TRBV7-9 and TRBJ2-3; 7 bases match TRBD2. CDR1 and CDR2 from the germline V gene are SEHNR and FQNEAQ (reference sequence). This CDR3 spans 15 amino acids. The V and J ends lost 2 bases and 0 bases, in that order; junction bases with no gene match: 2. The CDR3 DNA follows: TGTGCCAGCAGCTTAAGCGGGGATAGCACAGATACGCAGTATTTT. Translation gives CASSLSGDSTDTQYF.

The chain employs TRBV30 and TRBJ2-7; D possibly corresponds to TRBD1 (6 bases). The V gene lost 4 bases and the J gene lost 2 bases, with 9 bases spanning the gap. The CDR3 extends over 12 amino acids. CDR1 is GTSNPN, CDR2 SVGIG, per germline (reference sequence). CDR3 protein: CAWNQGTYEQYF. The CDR3 DNA sequence: TGTGCCTGGAACCAGGGGACCTACGAGCAGTACTTC. Based on the CDR3 plus reference TRBV30 and TRBJ2-7, the full variable domain is SQTIHQWPATLVQPVGSPLSLECTVEGTSNPNLYWYRQAAGRGLQLLFYSVGIGQISSEVPQNLSASRPQDRQFILSSKKLLLSDSGFYLCAWNQGTYEQYFGPGTRLTVT.

The V and J genes are TRBV27 and TRBJ2-3; tentatively, D is TRBD1 (5 bases). Germline CDR1 and CDR2: MNHEY and SMNVEV (reference sequence). V was cut by 3 bases and J by 6 bases, with 13 bases left in between. The CDR3 totals 14 residues. CDR3 sequence: CASSLVRPGDTQYF. Written as DNA, the CDR3 is TGTGCCAGCAGTTTGGTCCGACCAGGGGATACGCAGTATTTT.

The chain couples TRBV27 to TRBJ2-4; D possibly corresponds to TRBD2 (5 bases). The CDR3 is 14 residues long. From germline, CDR1 is MNHEY and CDR2 SMNVEV (reference sequence). Trimming stripped 6 bases from V and 6 bases from J, with 15 bases between. The CDR3 spells CASSSTGILNIQYF. Written as DNA, the CDR3 is TGTGCCAGCAGCTCGACGGGGATTTTAAACATTCAGTACTTC.

This rearrangement joins TRBV19 to TRBJ2-6; a weak D match, TRBD2 (5 bases). The CDR3 runs 16 residues. V lost 5 bases, J lost 1 base, and 12 bases lay in between. Germline CDR1 LNHDA, CDR2 SQIVND (reference sequence). The CDR3 here is CASSWKRGSGANVLTF. The CDR3 DNA reads TGTGCCAGTAGTTGGAAACGGGGATCTGGGGCCAACGTCCTGACTTTC.